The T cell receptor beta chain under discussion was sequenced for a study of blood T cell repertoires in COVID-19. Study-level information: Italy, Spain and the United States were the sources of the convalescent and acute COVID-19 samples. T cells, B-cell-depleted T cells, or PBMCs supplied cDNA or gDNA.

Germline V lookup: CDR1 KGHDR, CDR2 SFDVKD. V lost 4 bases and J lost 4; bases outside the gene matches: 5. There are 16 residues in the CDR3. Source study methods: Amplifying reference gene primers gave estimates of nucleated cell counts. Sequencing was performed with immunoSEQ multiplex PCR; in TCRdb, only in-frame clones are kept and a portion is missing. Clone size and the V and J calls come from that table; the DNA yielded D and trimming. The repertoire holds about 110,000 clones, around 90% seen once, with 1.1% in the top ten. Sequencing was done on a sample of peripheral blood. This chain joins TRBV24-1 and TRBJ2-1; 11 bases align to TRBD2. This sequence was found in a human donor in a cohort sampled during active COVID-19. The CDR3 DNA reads TGTGCCACCAGTGACCCTCTAGCGGGGGGTTACAATGAGCAGTTCTTC. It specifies CATSDPLAGGYNEQFF.